This T cell receptor beta chain was identified during a study of T cells in women clearing cervical HPV infection. Study-level findings and limits: Unknown T-cell numbers per sample may underlie the richness differences. CIN3+ cases had significantly higher TCR richness than controls; evenness did not differ.

Sequenced by immunoSEQ multiplex PCR; TCRdb stores in-frame clones only, minus some. Here the sample table reports 40,000 to 55,000 clones. V shed 1 base and J shed 2 bases, with 7 bases lying between them. There are 14 residues in the CDR3. Germline CDR1 SGHAT, CDR2 FQNNGV. Note on this clone: Its antigen is still unknown. The read ends 3 residues early relative to the CDR3; the germline J gene fills the gap.

The origin of this receptor is a woman aged 18 to 75 with a cervical HPV16 infection that either progressed to CIN3+ or cleared (not recorded which). The rearrangement links TRBV11-2 to TRBJ2-3; D not certain. Specimen: blood buffy coat. The CDR3 reads CASSLGVFTDTQYF. The part of the CDR3 DNA that was read is TGTGCCAGCAGCTTAGGCGTTTTCACAGATACG.